This T cell receptor beta chain was retrieved from a study of cytomegalovirus exposure and HLA in healthy donors (dated by TCRdb to 2016 to 2017). The study in broad terms: In an earlier analysis of 450 to 750 of the donors, 276 Gb of sequence data and 100 million or so unique TCR beta sequences from some 170 million T cells were reported. About 280 gigabases of sequencing data and approximately 93 million unique TCR sequences were included in an early release covering around 650 HLA-typed donors. Of the 398 genotyped donors, about 80% fell in the genetic ancestry cluster associated with self-reported Caucasian donors. The study aimed to test whether signatures of past pathogen exposure could be identified by cataloging public T cell receptors. The study used immunosequencing to profile the T cell repertoires of 670 or so subjects and linked those repertoires to cytomegalovirus serostatus. A separate validation cohort of roughly 120 different subjects was used in addition to the roughly 640-subject first cohort. To predict cytomegalovirus infection status, the study combined high-throughput TCR immunosequencing, statistical association of individual TCRs with disease status, and machine learning. A later analysis re-examined previously published TCR beta repertoires from roughly 720 donors and added high-resolution HLA genotyping to investigate patterns of TCR occurrence. In the later analysis, no new phenotypic data were used to find candidate immune exposures; instead, reliance was placed on TCR beta sequences and their occurrence across donors. An earlier analysis of roughly 580 of the donors used high-throughput TCR beta sequencing to judge whether each TCR beta V gene segment behaved as functional or pseudogenic. Donor age, sex, ethnicity and CMV serostatus were compiled alongside the repertoire data. In a later genetic analysis, genome-wide SNP genotypes for about 55% of the roughly 700 donors were used, and that subset was treated as a discovery cohort. All discovery cohort repertoires had been generated on a single sequencing platform. HLA typing included class I and class II loci at four-digit resolution. The number of donors typed differed by locus, with roughly 629-640 for A, B, C, DRB1 and DQB1, 522 for DQA1, over 600 for DPA1, and 450 to 480 for DPB1. Five DR-DQ haplotypes were treated as single units for association and clustering because of strong linkage in the cohort. On average, about 240,000 unique TCR beta nucleotide sequences were sequenced per donor among 300 to 500 genotyped donors of the cohort, with roughly 20% of those sequences being non-productive.

The CDR3 region is 14 residues in length, termini included. Only CDR3 DNA remains: 42 bases, in frame from the first base. Taken from the germline V gene, the CDR1 and CDR2 loops are SGHRS and YFSETQ. V loses 5 bases, J loses 1 base, and the germline ends lie 7 bases apart. The cohort was made up of about 670 healthy bone marrow donors. At the time of sampling, every cohort member was nominally healthy, though immune exposures that went unrecorded were likely present. The donor was CMV seropositive and was included in the group of 250 to 300 seropositive cohort members. Each donor provided a peripheral blood sample, and peripheral blood mononuclear cells were used for TCR beta sequencing. Genomic DNA extraction from the blood cell samples was performed with the Qiagen DNeasy Blood Extraction Kit. The full study reports these points: Because the 87-base-pair reads could not distinguish some IMGT-functional V segments, including TRBV6-2 and TRBV6-3, those segments were excluded. Compared with equally common non-associated chains, HLA-associated TCR beta chains in a later analysis were more clonally expanded and had lower generation probabilities. CMV serostatus was the only immune exposure information available for the cohort. Compared with the 666-donor mean, donors in an Asian-associated ancestry cluster had fewer N-insertions in productive TCRs, according to a later genetic analysis. The study listed 164 TCR beta chains as associated with cytomegalovirus. In a later genetic analysis, a missense DCLRE1C variant was associated with V-gene and J-gene trimming of TCR beta chains, and the association was replicated in an independent cohort. The authors suggested that the approach could potentially be extended to other disease states and immunological phenotypes. Only TCR beta chains were sequenced in this cohort, and the absence of alpha or paired-chain data limited detectable features. Across donors, most TCR sequences were observed very rarely, whereas some public TCRs were present in many individuals. A cluster of highly shared sequence variants was judged likely to represent a technical artifact of the sequencing pipeline. In a later analysis, most CMV-associated TCR beta chains were found to appear HLA-restricted, with HLA associations seemingly driven largely by CMV exposure. About 17 rarely observed V segments, including chromosome 9 orphons, were excluded from the earlier analysis of some 590 of the donors because counts were too low. Linkage disequilibrium might explain the correlated functional status among segregating V segments, but an unknown experimental factor could not be ruled out. When HLA alleles, especially DR and DQ, strongly co-occurred, attributing TCR associations to individual alleles was difficult. Because HLA typing was unavailable for some donors at each locus, only the typed subset was used in association tests. Presence/absence analyses assumed roughly uniform sequencing depth across donors, an assumption that may not hold. A few of the identified cytomegalovirus-associated TCR beta chains were confirmed in vitro to be specific for cytomegalovirus antigens. At a false discovery rate of 0.05, a later analysis linked under 20,000 TCR beta sequences to specific HLA alleles. A further reported finding was that TCR beta sequences accurately predicted the HLA-A and HLA-B alleles for most subjects in the first cohort. In an earlier analysis of more than 500 of the donors, most TCR beta V segments appeared in productive rearrangements about 90% or about 30% of the time, broadly matching IMGT annotations. Cytomegalovirus status was reported to be diagnosed by the classifier with high specificity and sensitivity in both the original and validation cohorts. According to a later analysis, parvovirus B19, influenza, CMV and Epstein-Barr virus appeared linked to several top co-occurrence clusters. According to a later analysis, TCR association rates differed among HLA loci, with DRB1 alleles showing the most associated TCRs and HLA-C alleles showing the fewest.

Comments on this clone: Its antigen is currently not known. No conserved phenylalanine or tryptophan is present at the end of the CDR3, so a read error is the likely explanation.

Library generation was performed with the immunoSEQ multiplex PCR assay. A mixture of 60 forward primers for TCR Vbeta segments and 13 reverse primers for TCR Jbeta segments was used in the multiplex PCR. A multiplex PCR assay on genomic DNA amplified the CDR3 region of rearranged TCR beta genes. The amplified TCR beta libraries were sequenced on the Illumina HiSeq System as 87-base-pair reads. Under the source paper's analysis protocol: A later analysis counted about 80 million unique TCR beta chains across the 640 or so repertoires, and around 9.9 million of these chains were shared by at least two donors. A nearest-neighbor algorithm error-corrected the raw reads and collapsed the reads into unique sequences, merging closely related sequences to remove PCR and sequencing errors. V, D and J gene segments were assigned by aligning CDR3 sequences to IMGT reference sequences. Each retained sequence needed at least a six-nucleotide match to both a V gene segment and a J gene segment. Rearrangements were called productive when the CDR3 lacked stop codons and stayed in frame with V and J; all others were non-productive. Following IMGT convention, CDR3 was defined as the stretch from the second conserved V-encoded cysteine to the conserved J-encoded phenylalanine. In an earlier analysis of roughly 580 of the donors, sequences lacking an unambiguous match to a single V gene segment were excluded. In an earlier analysis of roughly 600 of the donors, a V segment was called functional when productive rearrangements were above 56.7%, and segregating when the standard deviation between donors exceeded 5%. A statistical classification framework was built to diagnose cytomegalovirus status from the catalog of TCR beta chain sequences. In a later analysis, TCR nucleotide sequences were compared against IMGT/GENE-DB human TR gene sequences so that V and J genes could be assigned. A later analysis assigned CDR3 sequences and most-parsimonious VDJ recombination scenarios with the TCRdist pipeline. In a later analysis, every TCR beta chain was defined by the combination of its CDR3 amino acid sequence and its V-gene family, and reads without a unique V-gene family were dropped. In a later analysis, fewer than 600 highly shared, low-generation-probability nucleotide sequences were removed to address suspected cross-contamination and a sequencing artifact. In a later analysis, a clonal expansion index for each public chain was calculated from normalized within-repertoire ranks of inferred template counts. In a later analysis, generation probabilities were computed using a VDJ recombination model fitted to out-of-frame rearrangements, and the results were checked against IGoR. In a later analysis, hypergeometric tests were used to score TCR-TCR, TCR-HLA and TCR-CMV co-occurrence, with a repertoire-size bias correction applied to TCR pairs. To estimate false discovery rates, a later analysis permuted the HLA or CMV assignments 20 times. In a later analysis, co-occurring TCRs were grouped using DBSCAN, with TCRdist sequence similarity added in when clustering inside HLA-allele-positive subsets. Repertoires with fewer than 30,000 or more than 120,000 public chains, plus five repertoires with anomalous nucleotide sharing, were excluded from co-occurrence clustering. TCRdb took this table from immuneACCESS and kept in-frame rearrangements with V and J called. Such tables lack part of the clones; where checked against another copy, unresolved V genes explain under half of the gap, and the rest is unexplained. Clonal size and the V and J genes are those of that table, whereas D and trimming came from the DNA. The sample profile shows some 150,000 clones; around 10% of them were found once. More than 6.5% of the sample goes to the ten largest clones.

What was sequenced was PBMCs. The clonotype originates from a middle-aged woman in good health and CMV-seropositive. The chain is assembled from TRBV5-1 and TRBJ2-6, with TRBD1 perhaps the D gene, on 5 matching bases. CDR3 reads: CASRAGSGANVLTV. DNA sequence: TGCGCCAGCAGAGCAGGGTCTGGGGCCAACGTCCTGACTGTC.